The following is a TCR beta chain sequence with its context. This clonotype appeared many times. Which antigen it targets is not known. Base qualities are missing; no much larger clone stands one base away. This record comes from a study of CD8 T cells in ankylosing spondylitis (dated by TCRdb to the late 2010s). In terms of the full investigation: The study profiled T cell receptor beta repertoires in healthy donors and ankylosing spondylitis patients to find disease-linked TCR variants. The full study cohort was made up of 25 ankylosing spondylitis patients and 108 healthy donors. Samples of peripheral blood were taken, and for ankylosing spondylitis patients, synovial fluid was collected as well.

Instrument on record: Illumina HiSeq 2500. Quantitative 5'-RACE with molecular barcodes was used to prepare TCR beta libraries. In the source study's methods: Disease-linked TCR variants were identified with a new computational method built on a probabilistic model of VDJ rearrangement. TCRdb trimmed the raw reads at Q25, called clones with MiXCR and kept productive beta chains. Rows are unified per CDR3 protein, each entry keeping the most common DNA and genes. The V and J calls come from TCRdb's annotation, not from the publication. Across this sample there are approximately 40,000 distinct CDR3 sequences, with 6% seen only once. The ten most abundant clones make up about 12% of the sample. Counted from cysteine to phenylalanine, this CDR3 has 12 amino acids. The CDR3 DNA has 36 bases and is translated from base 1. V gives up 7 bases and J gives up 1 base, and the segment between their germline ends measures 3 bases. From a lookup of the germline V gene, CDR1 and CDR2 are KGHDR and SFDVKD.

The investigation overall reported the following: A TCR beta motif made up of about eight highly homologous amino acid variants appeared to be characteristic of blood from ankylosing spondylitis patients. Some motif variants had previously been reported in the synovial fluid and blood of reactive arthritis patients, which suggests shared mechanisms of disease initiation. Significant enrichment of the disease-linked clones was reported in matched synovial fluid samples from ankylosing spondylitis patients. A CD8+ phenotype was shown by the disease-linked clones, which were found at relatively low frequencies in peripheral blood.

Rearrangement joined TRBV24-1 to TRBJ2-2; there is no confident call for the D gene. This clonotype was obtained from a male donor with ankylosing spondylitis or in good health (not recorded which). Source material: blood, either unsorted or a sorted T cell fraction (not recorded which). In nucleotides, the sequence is TGTGCCACCAGGGGGAACACCGGGGAGCTGTTTTTT. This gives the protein CATRGNTGELFF.